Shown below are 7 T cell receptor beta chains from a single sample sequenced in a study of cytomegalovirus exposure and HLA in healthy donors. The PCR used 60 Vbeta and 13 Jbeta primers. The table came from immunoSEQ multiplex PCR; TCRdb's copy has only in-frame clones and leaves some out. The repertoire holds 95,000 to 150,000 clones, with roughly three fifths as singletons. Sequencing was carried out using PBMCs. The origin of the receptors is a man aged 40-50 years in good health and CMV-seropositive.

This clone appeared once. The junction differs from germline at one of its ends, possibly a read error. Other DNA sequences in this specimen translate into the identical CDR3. The CDR3 loop reads CASSPGGAGQPQHF. The CDR3 DNA is TGCGCCAGCAGCCCCGGAGGGGCGGGACAGCCCCAGCATTTT. This rearrangement joins TRBV6-1 to TRBJ1-5, with D perhaps TRBD1 (5 bases). This CDR3 region has 14 residues. CDR1 and CDR2 (germline): MNHNS, SASEGT.

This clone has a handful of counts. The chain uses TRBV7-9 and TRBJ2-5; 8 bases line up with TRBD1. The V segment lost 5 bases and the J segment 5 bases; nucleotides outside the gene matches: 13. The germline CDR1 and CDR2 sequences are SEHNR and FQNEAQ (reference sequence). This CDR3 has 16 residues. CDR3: CASSPVLRQGIETQYF. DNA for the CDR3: TGTGCCAGCAGCCCAGTTCTGAGACAGGGGATTGAGACCCAGTACTTC.

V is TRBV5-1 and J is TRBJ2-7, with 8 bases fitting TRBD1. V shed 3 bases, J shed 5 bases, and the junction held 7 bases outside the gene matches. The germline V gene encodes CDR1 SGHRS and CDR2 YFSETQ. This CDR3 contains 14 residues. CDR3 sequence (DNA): TGCGCCAGCAGCTCGGGACAGGCGAGGAACGAGCAGTACTTC. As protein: CASSSGQARNEQYF.

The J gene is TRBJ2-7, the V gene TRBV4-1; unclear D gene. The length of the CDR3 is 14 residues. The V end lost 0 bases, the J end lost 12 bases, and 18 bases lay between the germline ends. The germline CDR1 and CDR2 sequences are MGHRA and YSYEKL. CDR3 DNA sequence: TGCGCCAGCAGCCAAGACTGGCGGAACTCGGTTTTGTACTTC. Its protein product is CASSQDWRNSVLYF.

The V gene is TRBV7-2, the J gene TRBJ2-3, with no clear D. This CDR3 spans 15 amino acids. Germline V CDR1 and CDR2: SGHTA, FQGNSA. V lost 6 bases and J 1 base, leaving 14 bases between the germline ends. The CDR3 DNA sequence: TGTGCCAGCAGTCCTATTAGACTTGGCACAGATACGCAGTATTTT. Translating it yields CASSPIRLGTDTQYF.

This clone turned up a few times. The chain's CDR3 is CASSPTRAEQYF. The CDR3 nucleotides are TGTGCCAGCAGCCCGACGAGGGCCGAGCAGTACTTC. This chain joins TRBV14 and TRBJ2-7; the D gene is possibly TRBD2 (5 bases). Between the trimmed V and J ends, which lost 4 bases and 6 bases, there was a span of 10 bases. This CDR3 is 12 amino acids long. Germline V CDR1 and CDR2: SGHDN, FVKESK.

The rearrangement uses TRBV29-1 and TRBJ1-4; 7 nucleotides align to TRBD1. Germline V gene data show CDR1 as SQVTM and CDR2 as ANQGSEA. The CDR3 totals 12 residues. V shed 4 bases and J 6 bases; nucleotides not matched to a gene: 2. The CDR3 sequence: CSVGQGDEKLFF. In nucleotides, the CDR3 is TGCAGCGTTGGGCAGGGGGATGAAAAACTGTTTTTT.